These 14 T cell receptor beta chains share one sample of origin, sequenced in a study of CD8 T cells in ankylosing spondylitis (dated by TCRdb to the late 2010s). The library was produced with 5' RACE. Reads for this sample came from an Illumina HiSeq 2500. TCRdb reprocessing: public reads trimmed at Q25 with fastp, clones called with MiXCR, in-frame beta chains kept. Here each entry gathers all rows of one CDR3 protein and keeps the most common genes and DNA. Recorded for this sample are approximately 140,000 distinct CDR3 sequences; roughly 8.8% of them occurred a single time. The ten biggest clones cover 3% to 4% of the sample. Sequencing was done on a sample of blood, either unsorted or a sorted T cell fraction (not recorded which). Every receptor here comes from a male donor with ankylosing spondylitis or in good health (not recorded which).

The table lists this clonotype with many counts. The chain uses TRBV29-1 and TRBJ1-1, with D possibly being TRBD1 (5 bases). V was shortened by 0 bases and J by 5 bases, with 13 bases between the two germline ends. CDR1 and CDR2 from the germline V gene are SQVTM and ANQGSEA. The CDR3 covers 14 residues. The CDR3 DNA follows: TGCAGCGTTGAAGAATCTTATTGGGGGACTGAAGCTTTCTTT. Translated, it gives CSVEESYWGTEAFF. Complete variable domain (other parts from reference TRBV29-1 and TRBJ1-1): SAVISQKPSRDICQRGTSLTIQCQVDSQVTMMFWYRQQPGQSLTLIATANQGSEATYESGFVIDKFPISRPNLTFSTLTVSNMSPEDSSIYLCSVEESYWGTEAFFGQGTRLTVV.

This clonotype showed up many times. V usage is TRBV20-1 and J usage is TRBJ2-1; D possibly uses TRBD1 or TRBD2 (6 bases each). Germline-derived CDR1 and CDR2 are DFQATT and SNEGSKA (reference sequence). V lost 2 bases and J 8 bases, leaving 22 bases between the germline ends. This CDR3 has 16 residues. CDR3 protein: CSARTGPRPGADEQFF. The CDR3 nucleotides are TGCAGTGCTAGAACGGGCCCCCGGCCGGGGGCGGATGAGCAGTTCTTC.

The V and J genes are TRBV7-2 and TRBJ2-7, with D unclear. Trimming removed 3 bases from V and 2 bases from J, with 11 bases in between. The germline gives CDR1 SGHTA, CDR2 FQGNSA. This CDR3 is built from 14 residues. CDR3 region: CASSFNSDTYEQYF. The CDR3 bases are TGTGCCAGCAGCTTCAATTCAGATACCTACGAGCAGTACTTC.

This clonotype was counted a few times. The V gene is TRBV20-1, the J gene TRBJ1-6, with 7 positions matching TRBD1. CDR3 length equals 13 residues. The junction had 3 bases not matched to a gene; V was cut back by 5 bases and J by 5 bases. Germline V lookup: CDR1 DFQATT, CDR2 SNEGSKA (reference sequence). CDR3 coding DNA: TGCAGTGCTCGGGACAGACATAATTCACCCCTCCACTTT. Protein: CSARDRHNSPLHF.

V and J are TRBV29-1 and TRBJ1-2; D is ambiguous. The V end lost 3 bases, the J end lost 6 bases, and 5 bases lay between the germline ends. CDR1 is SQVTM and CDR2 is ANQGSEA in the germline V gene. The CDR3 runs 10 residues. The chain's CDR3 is CSVDKDGYTF. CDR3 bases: TGCAGCGTTGATAAGGATGGCTACACCTTC. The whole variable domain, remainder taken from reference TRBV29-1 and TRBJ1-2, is SAVISQKPSRDICQRGTSLTIQCQVDSQVTMMFWYRQQPGQSLTLIATANQGSEATYESGFVIDKFPISRPNLTFSTLTVSNMSPEDSSIYLCSVDKDGYTFGSGTRLTVV.

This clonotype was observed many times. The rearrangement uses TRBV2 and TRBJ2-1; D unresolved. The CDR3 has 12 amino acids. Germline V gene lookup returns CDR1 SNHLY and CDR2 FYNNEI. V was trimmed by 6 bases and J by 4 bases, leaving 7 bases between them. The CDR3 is CASSPRYNEQFF. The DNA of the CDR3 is TGTGCCAGCAGCCCCAGATACAATGAGCAGTTCTTC.

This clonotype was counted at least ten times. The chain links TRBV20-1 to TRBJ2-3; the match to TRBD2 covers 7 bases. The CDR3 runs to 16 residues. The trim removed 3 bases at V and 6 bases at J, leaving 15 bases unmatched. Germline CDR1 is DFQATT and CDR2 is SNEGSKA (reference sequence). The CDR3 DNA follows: TGCAGTGCTAGCACCCCACTAGCGAGGCTCGGGGATACGCAGTATTTT. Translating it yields CSASTPLARLGDTQYF.

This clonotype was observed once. The CDR3 reads CAMGQWDRCYEQYF. The CDR3 DNA sequence: TGTGCCATGGGCCAGTGGGACAGGTGCTACGAGCAGTACTTC. The chain is built from TRBV5-6 and TRBJ2-7, with TRBD1 matching 8 bases. Germline V gives CDR1 SGHDT, CDR2 YYEEEE. The CDR3 is 14 amino acids. With V trimmed by 9 bases and J by 3 bases, 11 bases remained unmatched.

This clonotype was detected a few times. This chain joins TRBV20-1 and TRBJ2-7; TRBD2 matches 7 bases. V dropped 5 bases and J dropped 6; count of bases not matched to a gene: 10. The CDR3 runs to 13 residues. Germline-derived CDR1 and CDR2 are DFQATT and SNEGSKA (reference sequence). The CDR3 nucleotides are TGCAGTGCTGATCCGGGGGGAGTTCGCGAGCAGTACTTC. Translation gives CSADPGGVREQYF.

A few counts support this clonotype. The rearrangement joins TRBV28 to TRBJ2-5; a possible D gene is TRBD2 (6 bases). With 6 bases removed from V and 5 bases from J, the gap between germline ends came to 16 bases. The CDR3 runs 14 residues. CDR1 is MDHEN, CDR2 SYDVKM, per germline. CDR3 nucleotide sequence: TGTGCCAGCAGGTCCCCTGGAGGGGCCGAGACCCAGTACTTC. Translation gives CASRSPGGAETQYF.

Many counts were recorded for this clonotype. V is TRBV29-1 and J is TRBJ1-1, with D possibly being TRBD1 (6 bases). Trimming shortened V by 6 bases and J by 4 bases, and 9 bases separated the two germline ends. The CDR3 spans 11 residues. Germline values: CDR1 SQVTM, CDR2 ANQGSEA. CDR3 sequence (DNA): TGCAGCGTCCACAGGGCCACTGAAGCTTTCTTT. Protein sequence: CSVHRATEAFF.

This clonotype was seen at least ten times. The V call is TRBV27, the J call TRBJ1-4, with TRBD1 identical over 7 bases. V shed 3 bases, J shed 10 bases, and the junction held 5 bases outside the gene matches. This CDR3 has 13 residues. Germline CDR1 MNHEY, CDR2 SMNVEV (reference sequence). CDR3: CASSFKGARKLFF. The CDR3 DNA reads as TGTGCCAGCAGTTTTAAGGGGGCGAGAAAACTGTTTTTT.

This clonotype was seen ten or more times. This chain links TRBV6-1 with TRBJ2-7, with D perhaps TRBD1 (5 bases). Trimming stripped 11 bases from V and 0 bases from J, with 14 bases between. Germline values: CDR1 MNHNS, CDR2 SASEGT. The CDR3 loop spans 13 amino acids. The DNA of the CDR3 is TGTGCCTCGAGTCCAGGGCCCTCCTACGAGCAGTACTTC. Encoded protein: CASSPGPSYEQYF.

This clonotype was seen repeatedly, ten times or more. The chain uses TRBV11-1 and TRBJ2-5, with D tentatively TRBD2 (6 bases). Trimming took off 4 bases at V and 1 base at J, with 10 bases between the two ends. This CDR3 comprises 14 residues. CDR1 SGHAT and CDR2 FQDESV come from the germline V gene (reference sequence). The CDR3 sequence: CASSYGDFQETQYF. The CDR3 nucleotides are TGTGCCAGCAGCTACGGGGACTTCCAAGAGACCCAGTACTTC.